The 19 T cell receptor beta chains presented below share a single source sample, sequenced in a study of T cells in Graves' hyperthyroidism and ophthalmopathy. TCR beta CDR3 sequences were amplified from RNA transcripts. The HTBI primer set served for first-round RT-PCR of the TCR CDR3. Via MiXCR, TCRdb re-called the multiplex PCR reads, giving one row per CDR3 protein. The sample yields approximately 590,000 distinct CDR3 sequences, less than 20% seen once. Sample: blood. All receptors come from a woman aged 30 to 39 with Graves' hyperthyroidism.

This clonotype was detected only a few times. The rearrangement joins TRBV7-9 to TRBJ1-1; weak D call: TRBD1 (5 bases). V shed 6 bases and J shed 0 bases, with 14 bases lying between them. The CDR3 length is 15 residues. CDR1 and CDR2 (germline): SEHNR, FQNEAQ (reference sequence). CDR3 loop: CASRSTVLMNTEAFF. The CDR3 DNA follows: TGTGCCAGCAGGTCGACAGTATTAATGAACACTGAAGCTTTCTTT.

This clonotype appeared many times. This sequence joins TRBV7-2 and TRBJ2-7; D might be TRBD2 (6 bases). The V gene's germline CDR1 is SGHTA and CDR2 FQGNSA. CDR3 size: 13 residues. The V end lost 5 bases, the J end lost 7 bases, and 15 bases lay between the germline ends. The CDR3 DNA reads as TGTGCCAGCAGCCGACGCGGGGAGGTAGAGCAGTACTTC. Protein product: CASSRRGEVEQYF.

This chain uses TRBV7-2 with TRBJ2-3; 10 bases align to TRBD2. Germline loops: CDR1 SGHTA, CDR2 FQGNSA. The CDR3 covers 21 residues. Trimming took 3 bases from V and 2 from J; bases not matched to a gene: 20. CDR3 bases: TGTGCCAGCAGCTTCCCATCACAGGGGGTAACTAGCGGGGACAACACAGATACGCAGTATTTT. Its protein is CASSFPSQGVTSGDNTDTQYF.

This clonotype occurred a few times. The J gene is TRBJ2-7, the V gene TRBV14; D is perhaps TRBD2 (6 bases). Germline V CDR1 and CDR2: SGHDN, FVKESK. This CDR3 has 14 residues. V lost 5 bases and J lost 6, with 17 bases in between. This chain's CDR3 is CASSSGSWGGEQYF. Written as DNA, the CDR3 is TGTGCCAGCAGCAGCGGCAGCTGGGGAGGCGAGCAGTACTTC.

This clonotype was seen ten or more times. The V and J genes are TRBV30 and TRBJ2-3; 8 nucleotides align to TRBD2. Germline V lookup: CDR1 GTSNPN, CDR2 SVGIG (reference sequence). The CDR3 consists of 14 residues. J was trimmed by 1 base and V by 2 bases; bases with no gene match: 2. The CDR3 sequence is CAWSRAGGTDTQYF. CDR3 DNA sequence: TGTGCCTGGAGTAGAGCGGGAGGCACAGATACGCAGTATTTT.

This clonotype came up many times. The gene calls are TRBV3-1 and TRBJ2-7; no clear D gene. This CDR3 is built from 14 residues. Germline CDR1 LGHDT, CDR2 YNNKEL (reference sequence). V was pared by 0 bases and J by 2 bases, with 8 bases between. The CDR3 loop reads CASSQEGPAYEQYF. CDR3 nucleotide sequence: TGTGCCAGCAGCCAAGAAGGCCCAGCCTACGAGCAGTACTTC.

This clonotype occurred many times. The V and J genes are TRBV7-3 and TRBJ2-2; 9 bases line up with TRBD1. J gave up 5 bases and V 5 bases, and 0 bases lay outside the gene matches. The CDR3 consists of 13 residues. Germline V CDR1 and CDR2: SGHTA, FQGTGA. CDR3 coding DNA: TGTGCCAGCAGCGGACAGGGGACCGGGGAGCTGTTTTTT. Translated, it gives CASSGQGTGELFF.

The chain carries TRBV4-2 and TRBJ2-5; 8 bases agree with TRBD1. This CDR3 has 15 amino acids. The germline V gene encodes CDR1 LGHNA and CDR2 YNFKEQ. J gave up 4 bases and V 0 bases, and 4 bases lay outside the gene matches. In DNA form, the CDR3 reads TGTGCCAGCAGCCAAGACCCGGACAGGGTAGAGACCCAGTACTTC. Protein sequence: CASSQDPDRVETQYF.

The chain recombines TRBV7-9 with TRBJ2-3; TRBD2 matches at 10 bases. This CDR3 contains 18 residues. Trimming took 5 bases from V and 0 from J; bases not matched to a gene: 11. Germline values: CDR1 SEHNR, CDR2 FQNEAQ (reference sequence). CDR3 DNA: TGTGCCAGCAGCAAGACTAGCGGGCTATTCGCTAGCACAGATACGCAGTATTTT. Translated: CASSKTSGLFASTDTQYF.

This clonotype was observed a handful of times. The chain combines TRBV6-1 with TRBJ2-2; perhaps D is TRBD1 or TRBD2 (5 bases each). V was cut by 2 bases and J by 0 bases, with 13 bases left in between. The CDR3 has 17 residues. Germline V gene sequence: CDR1 MNHNS, CDR2 SASEGT. Here the CDR3 reads CASSEKGDRANTGELFF. The CDR3 region has the DNA TGTGCCAGCAGTGAAAAAGGGGACCGAGCGAACACCGGGGAGCTGTTTTTT.

This clonotype was seen a handful of times. The chain has TRBV20-1 and TRBJ2-2; 13 positions match TRBD2. Germline V gene lookup returns CDR1 DFQATT and CDR2 SNEGSKA (reference sequence). The junction had 19 bases not matched to a gene; V was cut back by 6 bases and J by 0 bases. The CDR3 spans 21 residues. The CDR3 loop reads CSASNGTSGIPNGPNTGELFF. The CDR3 DNA is TGCAGTGCCTCAAACGGGACTAGCGGGATACCCAACGGCCCGAACACCGGGGAGCTGTTTTTT.

The CDR3 sequence is CASSFTTNSGETQYF. CDR3 nucleotides: TGTGCCAGCAGCTTTACGACAAATTCTGGGGAGACCCAGTACTTC. The V and J genes are TRBV7-9 and TRBJ2-5; D ambiguous. CDR1 is SEHNR and CDR2 is FQNEAQ in the germline V gene (reference sequence). The V end was cut by 3 bases, the J end by 5 bases, with 16 bases between. CDR3 length: 15 residues.

This clonotype was found once. The rearrangement uses TRBV4-1 and TRBJ2-1; D is undetermined. Germline values: CDR1 MGHRA, CDR2 YSYEKL. Trimming left V 3 bases short and J 0 bases short, with 12 bases between. This CDR3 is built from 16 residues. CDR3 bases: TGCGCCAGCAGCCAGGCTGCTCCGAGCTCCTACAATGAGCAGTTCTTC. Translation gives CASSQAAPSSYNEQFF.

This clonotype has at least ten counts. The chain employs TRBV20-1 and TRBJ2-5; 8 bases agree with TRBD2. Germline V gene data show CDR1 as DFQATT and CDR2 as SNEGSKA (reference sequence). J gave up 0 bases and V 0 bases, and 6 bases lay outside the gene matches. The CDR3 covers 16 residues. CDR3 in DNA: TGCAGTGCTAGAGATCTGGCTAGCGGGTACCAAGAGACCCAGTACTTC. This codes for CSARDLASGYQETQYF.

Comment on this clonotype: Just one base apart from a much larger clone, this may be a read error. The chain employs TRBV6-2 or TRBV6-3 and TRBJ1-5; TRBD1 aligns across 9 bases. From germline, CDR1 is MNHEY and CDR2 SVGEGT. The CDR3 is made up of 14 amino acids. CDR3 bases: TGTGCCAGCGGTTACCTGGGACAGGGACAGCCCCAGCATTTT. It is translated as CASGYLGQGQPQHF.

This clonotype occurred a few times. The rearrangement uses TRBV5-1 and TRBJ1-1, with D possibly matching TRBD1 (5 bases). V was pared by 5 bases and J by 1 base, with 18 bases between. The CDR3 contains 16 residues. The germline CDR1 and CDR2 sequences are SGHRS and YFSETQ. The CDR3 reads CASSLGKRGRNTEAFF. In nucleotides, the CDR3 is TGCGCCAGCAGTCTTGGGAAAAGGGGACGGAACACTGAAGCTTTCTTT.

This sequence joins TRBV5-6 and TRBJ2-2; D gene ambiguous. This CDR3 comprises 16 residues. Germline CDR1 SGHDT, CDR2 YYEEEE. V shed 5 bases and J shed 4 bases, with 18 bases lying between them. The CDR3 sequence is CASRAGGRIATGELFF. CDR3 in DNA: TGTGCCAGCAGAGCTGGTGGACGGATTGCCACCGGGGAGCTGTTTTTT.

This clonotype was seen more than once but under ten times. Possible read error: a much larger clone is one base away. The chain carries TRBV2 and TRBJ2-5, with D hard to call. CDR1 and CDR2 from the germline V gene are SNHLY and FYNNEI. The CDR3 covers 15 residues. The CDR3: CATSEIAQTQETQYF. CDR3 in DNA: TGTGCCACCAGTGAAATCGCTCAGACCCAAGAGACCCAGTACTTC. Full variable domain (outside the CDR3, taken from reference TRBV2 and TRBJ2-5): EPEVTQTPSHQVTQMGQEVILRCVPISNHLYFYWYRQILGQKVEFLVSFYNNEISEKSEIFDDQFSVERPDGSNFTLKIRSTKLEDSAMYFCATSEIAQTQETQYFGPGTRLLVL.

This clonotype was counted many times. The V and J genes are TRBV12-5 and TRBJ2-5; D remains ambiguous. With 3 bases removed from V and 4 bases from J, the gap between germline ends came to 3 bases. Per the germline V gene, CDR1 is LGHNT and CDR2 is FRNRAP. This CDR3 has 11 amino acids. The CDR3 DNA is TGTGCTAGTGGTTTTGGAGAGACCCAGTACTTC. It specifies CASGFGETQYF.